These 14 T cell receptor beta chains were all obtained from the same sample, sequenced in a study of regulatory T cells in long-lasting Graves disease. The time point is: newly diagnosed GD, antithyroid drugs for less than 3 months. Following extraction of RNA from PBMCs, that RNA was used to make the TCR library. Through Arm-PCR of CDR3 regions and iRepertoire HTBI primers, TCR beta libraries were built. TCRdb reprocessed the multiplex PCR reads via MiXCR and lists one record per CDR3 protein. Among 680,000 or so distinct CDR3 sequences, roughly 16% were seen once, and the ten largest hold 15% to 20%. The same sample was also studied in work on T cells in Graves' hyperthyroidism and ophthalmopathy.

Specimen: peripheral blood mononuclear cells (PBMCs), collected at new diagnosis, from a patient treated with antithyroid drugs. The source of these receptors is a woman younger than 45 with Graves disease.

Turning to this clonotype: This could be a read error, since a much larger clone is one nucleotide away. The chain recombines TRBV7-2 with TRBJ2-7; TRBD2 is a possible D gene (6 bases). The CDR3 loop spans 14 amino acids. Looked up from germline, CDR1 is SGHTA and CDR2 is FQGNSA. In nucleotides, the CDR3 is TGTGCCAGCAGCATCGGGAGTGGGCCCTACGGGCAGTACTTC. Translated: CASSIGSGPYGQYF.

The chain couples TRBV11-2 to TRBJ1-2; the D is unclear. The V and J ends lost 1 base and 9 bases respectively, with 15 bases between them. The CDR3 runs to 14 residues. Germline V gene sequence: CDR1 SGHAT, CDR2 FQNNGV. The CDR3 sequence: CASSLGPATSSYTF. Written as DNA, the CDR3 is TGTGCCAGCAGCTTAGGGCCAGCGACCTCCAGCTACACCTTC.

This clonotype was counted at least ten times. The chain links TRBV6-9 to TRBJ2-7; the D gene is possibly TRBD2 (5 bases). This CDR3 has 16 residues. V lost 3 bases and J 6 bases, leaving 21 bases between the germline ends. CDR1 and CDR2 from the germline V gene are MNHGY and SVAAGI. CDR3: CASSYPRAGGLSEQYF. The CDR3 bases are TGTGCCAGCAGTTACCCCCGGGCAGGAGGTCTGTCCGAGCAGTACTTC.

As regards this clonotype: A read error may produce the germline difference seen at one junction end. V and J are TRBV19 and TRBJ2-7; D is unclear. The CDR3 is 14 residues long. The germline V gene encodes CDR1 LNHDA and CDR2 SQIVND (reference sequence). This CDR3 reads CASSSLRGTYGQYF. The CDR3 nucleotides are TGTGCCAGTAGTTCCCTCCGTGGAACCTACGGGCAGTACTTC. Variable domain in full (rest from reference TRBV19 and TRBJ2-7): DGGITQSPKYLFRKEGQNVTLSCEQNLNHDAMYWYRQDPGQGLRLIYYSQIVNDFQKGDIAEGYSVSREKKESFPLTVTSAQKNPTAFYLCASSSLRGTYGQYFGPGTRLTVT.

This clonotype has just one count. The J gene is TRBJ2-7, the V gene TRBV2, with TRBD1 identical over 9 bases. The length of the CDR3 is 15 residues. The V gene's germline CDR1 is SNHLY and CDR2 FYNNEI. The junction had 10 bases not matched to a gene; V was cut back by 5 bases and J by 5 bases. The CDR3 DNA is TGTGCCAGCAGTTCTACCGGGACAGGGTCCGACGAGCAGTACTTC. Translated, it gives CASSSTGTGSDEQYF.

This CDR3 is CATSDPSRDRGYEQYF. The CDR3 coding sequence is TGTGCCACCAGTGATCCGTCCCGGGACAGGGGTTACGAGCAGTACTTC. V is TRBV24-1 and J is TRBJ2-7, with TRBD1 matching 10 bases. The germline V gene has CDR1 KGHDR and CDR2 SFDVKD. This CDR3 has 16 amino acids. The V segment lost 3 bases and the J segment 4 bases; nucleotides outside the gene matches: 8.

This clonotype showed up many times. This chain joins TRBV7-2 and TRBJ2-3; TRBD2 matches at 10 bases. CDR1 is SGHTA, CDR2 FQGNSA, per germline. The V segment lost 2 bases and the J segment 3 bases; nucleotides outside the gene matches: 8. The CDR3 runs to 17 residues. The CDR3 sequence is CASSLRLAGVLTDTQYF. The CDR3 nucleotides are TGTGCCAGCAGCTTAAGGCTAGCGGGAGTGCTAACAGATACGCAGTATTTT.

This clonotype was seen a handful of times. J is TRBJ1-3 and V is TRBV27; the D gene is possibly TRBD1 (5 bases). V lost 3 bases and J 0 bases, leaving 18 bases between the germline ends. Germline V gene lookup returns CDR1 MNHEY and CDR2 SMNVEV (reference sequence). The CDR3 contains 18 residues. CDR3 sequence (DNA): TGTGCCAGCAGTTTTACAGGACGGGCTCCTCTCTCTGGAAACACCATATATTTT. Its translation: CASSFTGRAPLSGNTIYF.

There are a few counts of this clonotype. The chain joins TRBV10-1 to TRBJ1-3, with 8 bases aligning to TRBD1. Germline V gene sequence: CDR1 WNHNN, CDR2 SYGVQD (reference sequence). The junction had 8 bases not matched to a gene; V was cut back by 4 bases and J by 0 bases. The CDR3 totals 17 residues. DNA of the CDR3: TGCGCCAGCAGTGTTACTACAGGGGGAAACTCTGGAAACACCATATATTTT. Translating gives CASSVTTGGNSGNTIYF.

This clonotype was counted many times. The V and J genes are TRBV2 and TRBJ1-4; no definite D call. V shed 9 bases and J shed 1 base, with 15 bases lying between them. The CDR3 loop spans 15 amino acids. CDR1 is SNHLY and CDR2 is FYNNEI in the germline V gene. As DNA, the CDR3 is TGTGCCAGTAGTTTGCAGGCGGGAACTAATGAAAAACTGTTTTTT. This sequence encodes CASSLQAGTNEKLFF.

The V and J genes are TRBV10-3 and TRBJ1-4; D might be TRBD1 (6 bases). The CDR3 has 14 residues. The germline CDR1 and CDR2 sequences are ENHRY and SYGVKD. Trimming removed 6 bases from V and 6 bases from J, with 14 bases in between. CDR3 sequence reads: CAIRSRGPHEKLFF. In DNA form, the CDR3 reads TGTGCCATCAGATCACGGGGGCCTCATGAAAAACTGTTTTTT.

This clonotype was counted ten times or more. The chain couples TRBV20-1 to TRBJ1-5, with 9 bases fitting TRBD1. Germline CDR1 DFQATT, CDR2 SNEGSKA (reference sequence). CDR3 length equals 13 residues. Germline trimming cut 6 bases from V and 15 bases from J; bases unmatched to any gene: 15. The CDR3 sequence is CSARLTGGTKRHF. Here the CDR3 DNA reads TGCAGTGCCAGACTTACAGGGGGCACGAAGAGGCATTTT.

This clonotype has a count of ten or more. The chain is built from TRBV5-1 and TRBJ2-3; 9 bases map to TRBD1. CDR3 length equals 15 residues. V was clipped by 0 bases and J by 4 bases; unmatched bases: 3. The germline gives CDR1 SGHRS, CDR2 YFSETQ. DNA of the CDR3: TGCGCCAGCAGCTTGGGGACAGGGGTCGCAGATACGCAGTATTTT. Encoded protein: CASSLGTGVADTQYF.

The rearrangement links TRBV4-1 to TRBJ2-7; D ambiguous. The V gene lost 0 bases and the J gene lost 5 bases, with 8 bases spanning the gap. Looked up from germline, CDR1 is MGHRA and CDR2 is YSYEKL. This CDR3 has 13 amino acids. CDR3 protein: CASSQDNSHEQYF. Here the CDR3 DNA reads TGCGCCAGCAGCCAAGATAACAGCCACGAGCAGTACTTC.